These 22 T cell receptor beta chains originate from one sample sequenced in a study of shared clonotypes between healthy human individuals. Using immunoSEQ multiplex PCR, the repertoire was profiled, and TCRdb retains in-frame clones only, with some absent. Among some 2 million clones listed, about 95% were seen once. CD45RO-negative, CCR7-selected cells formed the naive CD8 fraction, which excluded terminally differentiated effector memory CD45RA+ cells. The specimen was naive CD8+ T cells sorted from blood. These receptors all stem from a man younger than 35 in good health.

The chain carries TRBV28 and TRBJ2-7; possibly TRBD2 for D (5 bases). From germline, CDR1 is MDHEN and CDR2 SYDVKM. This CDR3 region has 15 residues. V lost 7 bases and J lost 5, with 21 bases in between. The CDR3 DNA reads as TGTGCCAGCACCGCGCCGGGGTTAGCCCCCCACGAGCAGTACTTC. This codes for CASTAPGLAPHEQYF.

The chain has TRBV2 and TRBJ2-7; no firm D call. CDR1 is SNHLY, CDR2 FYNNEI, per germline. Trimming cost V 8 bases and J 7 bases, with 15 bases left between them. The CDR3 contains 12 residues. The CDR3 nucleotides are TGTGCCAGCGGACCCGCCCTTTGGGAGCAGTACTTC. Translating it yields CASGPALWEQYF.

The J gene is TRBJ1-2, the V gene TRBV30; a possible D gene is TRBD1 (5 bases). Per the germline V gene, CDR1 is GTSNPN and CDR2 is SVGIG (reference sequence). V lost 0 bases, J lost 4 bases, and 12 bases lay in between. The CDR3 has 14 amino acids. CDR3: CAWSVVQGGYGYTF. Written as DNA, the CDR3 is TGTGCCTGGAGTGTAGTCCAGGGTGGCTATGGCTACACCTTC.

This clone was counted once. The chain carries TRBV29-1 and TRBJ2-1; maybe TRBD1 (6 bases). The length of the CDR3 is 18 residues. With 3 bases removed from V and 1 base from J, the gap between germline ends came to 22 bases. Germline V lookup: CDR1 SQVTM, CDR2 ANQGSEA. The CDR3 spells CSVEYSGEREVSYNEQFF. CDR3 nucleotides: TGCAGCGTTGAGTATTCAGGGGAGCGCGAAGTTTCCTACAATGAGCAGTTCTTC.

The CDR3 sequence: CASSYPAGADEQFF. Written as DNA, the CDR3 is TGTGCCAGCAGCTATCCAGCGGGGGCCGATGAGCAGTTCTTC. This chain links TRBV7-9 with TRBJ2-1, with 8 bases lining up with TRBD2. The CDR3 is 14 amino acids. J gave up 8 bases and V 4 bases, and 7 bases lay outside the gene matches. The germline CDR1 and CDR2 sequences are SEHNR and FQNEAQ (reference sequence).

The gene calls are TRBV4-1 and TRBJ2-1; either TRBD1 or TRBD2 may supply D (5 bases each). V was pared by 0 bases and J by 7 bases, with 10 bases between. The CDR3 spans 14 residues. The V gene's germline CDR1 is MGHRA and CDR2 YSYEKL. CDR3 nucleotides: TGCGCCAGCAGCCAAGAACCGGGGCGGAATGAGCAGTTCTTC. Translating gives CASSQEPGRNEQFF.

Here the CDR3 reads CASSFSGSSGNTIYF. The CDR3 coding sequence is TGTGCCAGCAGTTTTTCGGGGAGCTCTGGAAACACCATATATTTT. This chain links TRBV27 with TRBJ1-3; D is unclear. Trimming removed 3 bases at V and 0 bases at J, with 9 bases between. The CDR3 has 15 residues. Germline loops: CDR1 MNHEY, CDR2 SMNVEV (reference sequence).

Concerning this clone itself: The sample contains more than one DNA sequence encoding this CDR3. The J gene is TRBJ2-3, the V gene TRBV27, with 7 bases that match TRBD2. This CDR3 comprises 14 residues. The V segment lost 6 bases and the J segment 4 bases; nucleotides outside the gene matches: 7. Germline V gene sequence: CDR1 MNHEY, CDR2 SMNVEV (reference sequence). The CDR3 spells CASRTGGSADTQYF. In DNA, the CDR3 is TGTGCCAGCAGGACGGGCGGGAGTGCAGATACGCAGTATTTT.

The rearrangement uses TRBV5-1 and TRBJ2-7; TRBD2 might be the D (5 bases). V dropped 2 bases and J dropped 3 bases, with 9 bases sitting between them. The CDR3 is made up of 13 amino acids. Germline V gene data show CDR1 as SGHRS and CDR2 as YFSETQ. The CDR3 loop is CASSFGKRYEQYF. CDR3 nucleotide sequence: TGCGCCAGCAGCTTCGGGAAGCGCTACGAGCAGTACTTC.

The chain joins TRBV27 to TRBJ2-7, with a tentative D call TRBD2 (5 bases). Per germline, CDR1 MNHEY and CDR2 SMNVEV (reference sequence). The CDR3 totals 14 residues. Trimming pared 4 bases from V and 7 bases from J, leaving 17 bases between. CDR3 sequence (DNA): TGTGCCAGCAGTTCCCTGCCCGGAGGAAGGGAGCAGTACTTC. Protein: CASSSLPGGREQYF.

As to this clone: Different DNA sequences within this sample yield the same CDR3. This sequence joins TRBV25-1 and TRBJ2-3; perhaps D is TRBD1 or TRBD2 (5 bases each). The ends were cut back, 3 bases at V and 2 bases at J, with 6 bases in the middle. The length of the CDR3 is 13 residues. The germline V gene has CDR1 MGHDK and CDR2 SYGVNS. The CDR3 spells CASSEGVTDTQYF. In DNA form, the CDR3 reads TGTGCCAGCAGTGAGGGGGTCACAGATACGCAGTATTTT. Full variable domain (missing parts from reference TRBV25-1 and TRBJ2-3): EADIYQTPRYLVIGTGKKITLECSQTMGHDKMYWYQQDPGMELHLIHYSYGVNSTEKGDLSSESTVSRIRTEHFPLTLESARPSHTSQYLCASSEGVTDTQYFGPGTRLTVL.

This rearrangement joins TRBV4-1 to TRBJ1-6; no clear D gene. The CDR3 is 16 amino acids. Looked up from germline, CDR1 is MGHRA and CDR2 is YSYEKL. V lost 4 bases, J lost 7 bases, and 17 bases lay in between. The CDR3 protein is CASSRDTFQPNSPLHF. CDR3 bases: TGCGCCAGCAGCCGAGATACATTCCAACCCAATTCACCCCTCCACTTT.

The chain recombines TRBV7-9 with TRBJ1-6; TRBD1 is a possible D gene (5 bases). The germline V gene has CDR1 SEHNR and CDR2 FQNEAQ (reference sequence). The V gene lost 4 bases and the J gene lost 10 bases, with 14 bases spanning the gap. CDR3 length equals 14 residues. CDR3 in DNA: TGTGCCAGCAGCTCCCCGGGGCCCAGGTCACCCCTCCACTTT. This translates into CASSSPGPRSPLHF. The whole variable domain, remainder taken from reference TRBV7-9 and TRBJ1-6, is DTGVSQNPRHKITKRGQNVTFRCDPISEHNRLYWYRQTLGQGPEFLTYFQNEAQLEKSRLLSDRFSAERPKGSFSTLEIQRTEQGDSAMYLCASSSPGPRSPLHFGNGTRLTVT.

This chain joins TRBV5-4 and TRBJ1-2; D call uncertain. This CDR3 comprises 14 residues. From germline, CDR1 is SGHNT and CDR2 YYREEE (reference sequence). V shed 4 bases and J shed 3 bases, with 13 bases lying between them. DNA for the CDR3: TGTGCCAGCAGCCTTGCTCCGGGAGACTATGGCTACACCTTC. Its protein is CASSLAPGDYGYTF.

V gene TRBV15 combines with J gene TRBJ1-2, with D perhaps TRBD1 (6 bases). This CDR3 comprises 13 residues. The germline V gene encodes CDR1 LNHNV and CDR2 YYDKDF (reference sequence). V lost 4 bases and J 3 bases, leaving 9 bases between the germline ends. In nucleotides, the CDR3 is TGTGCCACCAGCACCCGACAGGACTATGGCTACACCTTC. Amino acid sequence: CATSTRQDYGYTF.

The rearrangement uses TRBV2 and TRBJ2-5, with 9 bases aligning to TRBD1. The length of the CDR3 is 15 residues. V shed 3 bases and J 5 bases; nucleotides not matched to a gene: 7. Germline loops: CDR1 SNHLY, CDR2 FYNNEI. This CDR3 reads CASSEGDRAGETQYF. DNA of the CDR3: TGTGCCAGCAGTGAGGGGGACAGGGCCGGCGAGACCCAGTACTTC. The full variable domain, with the rest looked up from reference TRBV2 and TRBJ2-5, is EPEVTQTPSHQVTQMGQEVILRCVPISNHLYFYWYRQILGQKVEFLVSFYNNEISEKSEIFDDQFSVERPDGSNFTLKIRSTKLEDSAMYFCASSEGDRAGETQYFGPGTRLLVL.

A remark on this clone: Other nucleotide sequences in the sample specify the same CDR3. The chain combines TRBV4-1 with TRBJ2-7; no firm D call. Per the germline V gene, CDR1 is MGHRA and CDR2 is YSYEKL. CDR3 length equals 13 residues. V was pared by 1 base and J by 3 bases, with 7 bases between. The CDR3 DNA is TGCGCCAGCAGCCAAGCAGACGGCTACGAGCAGTACTTC. This translates into CASSQADGYEQYF.

V gene TRBV13 combines with J gene TRBJ2-2; D is unclear. The CDR3 length is 12 residues. Trimming took 6 bases from V and 2 from J, leaving 4 bases between them. Germline assignment: CDR1 PRHDT and CDR2 FYEKMQ (reference sequence). CDR3 loop: CASRQNTGELFF. CDR3 nucleotides: TGTGCCAGCAGGCAAAACACCGGGGAGCTGTTTTTT.

The chain is built from TRBV28 and TRBJ2-7, with D uncertain. Germline values: CDR1 MDHEN, CDR2 SYDVKM. V was cut by 4 bases and J by 3 bases, with 13 bases left in between. The CDR3 covers 14 residues. The CDR3 loop reads CASSSTRSIYEQYF. In nucleotides, the CDR3 is TGTGCCAGCAGTTCCACACGATCGATCTACGAGCAGTACTTC.

The chain is built from TRBV6-1 and TRBJ1-6; 7 nucleotides line up with TRBD1. J lost 4 bases, V lost 4 bases, and 7 bases had no gene match. This CDR3 region has 16 residues. Germline-derived CDR1 and CDR2 are MNHNS and SASEGT. CDR3 residues: CASSGGTDIYNSPLHF. The CDR3 DNA sequence: TGTGCCAGCAGTGGCGGGACAGATATTTATAATTCACCCCTCCACTTT.

V usage is TRBV6-5 and J usage is TRBJ2-7; 7 bases fit TRBD2. The V and J ends lost 2 bases and 0 bases, in that order; junction bases with no gene match: 7. The CDR3 is 16 amino acids. Germline CDR1 MNHEY, CDR2 SVGAGI. For the CDR3, the DNA is TGTGCCAGCAGTTACACTGAAGCGGGGAGCTCCTACGAGCAGTACTTC. As protein: CASSYTEAGSSYEQYF.

V and J are TRBV18 and TRBJ2-5; no definite D call. V was clipped by 6 bases and J by 2 bases, with 19 bases between them. The CDR3 is made up of 16 amino acids. Germline lookup yields CDR1 KGHSH and CDR2 LQKENI. CDR3 region: CASSMIFGQSQETQYF. For the CDR3, the DNA is TGTGCCAGCTCGATGATTTTCGGGCAGAGTCAAGAGACCCAGTACTTC.